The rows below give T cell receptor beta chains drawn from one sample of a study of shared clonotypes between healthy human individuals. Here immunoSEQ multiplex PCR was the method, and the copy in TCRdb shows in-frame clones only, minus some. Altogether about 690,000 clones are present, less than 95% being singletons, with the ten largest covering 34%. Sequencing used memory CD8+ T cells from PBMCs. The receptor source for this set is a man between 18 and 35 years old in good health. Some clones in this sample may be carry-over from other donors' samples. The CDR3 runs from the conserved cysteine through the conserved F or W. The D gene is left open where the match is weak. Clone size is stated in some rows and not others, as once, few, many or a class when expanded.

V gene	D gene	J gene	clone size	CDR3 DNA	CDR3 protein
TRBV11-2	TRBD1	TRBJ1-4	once	TGTGCCAGCAGCCACTATAGGGGGCATGAAAAACTGTTTTTT	CASSHYRGHEKLFF
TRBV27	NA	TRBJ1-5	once	TGTGCCAGCAGTCCGAGGGTGGGCAATCAGCCCCAGCATTTT	CASSPRVGNQPQHF
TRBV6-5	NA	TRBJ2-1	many	TGTGCCAGCAGTTACTCCTACGATTGGTTCTTC	CASSYSYDWFF
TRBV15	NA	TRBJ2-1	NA	TGTGCCACCAGCAGATACATAGGGAATGAGCAGTTCTTC	CATSRYIGNEQFF
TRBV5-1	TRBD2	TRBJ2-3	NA	TGCGCCAGCAGCTTGGTCAGCGGGAGGGCCGGGACAGATACGCAGTATTTT	CASSLVSGRAGTDTQYF
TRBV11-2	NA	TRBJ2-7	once	TGTGCCAGCAGCTTAGGGCCCGACAGATACTCCTACGAGCAGTACTTC	CASSLGPDRYSYEQYF
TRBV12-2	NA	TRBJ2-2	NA	TGTGCAAGACGGGAGCCCGGGGAGCTGTTTTTT	CARREPGELFF
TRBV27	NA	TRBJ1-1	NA	TGTGCCAGCAGTCCGACCGTGAACACTGAAGCTTTCTTT	CASSPTVNTEAFF
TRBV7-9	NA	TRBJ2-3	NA	TGTGCCAGCAGCTTCCCCAGTCGAATCGTGGATACGCAGTATTTT	CASSFPSRIVDTQYF
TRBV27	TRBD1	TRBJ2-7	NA	TGTGCCAGCAGGGTCCGAGACAGGGTCTACGAGCAGTACTTC	CASRVRDRVYEQYF
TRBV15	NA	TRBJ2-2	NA	TGTGCCACCAGCGGCTGGACTTGGGGGGACACCGGGGAGCTGTTTTTT	CATSGWTWGDTGELFF
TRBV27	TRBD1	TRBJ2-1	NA	TGTGCCAGCAGTTCCGCTGGGACAGGGGGTTACAATGAGCAGTTCTTC	CASSSAGTGGYNEQFF
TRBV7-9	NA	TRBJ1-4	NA	TGTGCCAGCAGCACGAACAGGGATGCAACTAATGAAAAACTGTTTTTT	CASSTNRDATNEKLFF
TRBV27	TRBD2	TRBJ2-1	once	TGTGCCAGCAGTCTCTTAGCGGGAGGAGGGAATGAGCAGTTCTTC	CASSLLAGGGNEQFF
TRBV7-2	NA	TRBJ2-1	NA	TGTGCCAGCAGCCCCCGGGATGACGGTGCGCAGTTCTTC	CASSPRDDGAQFF
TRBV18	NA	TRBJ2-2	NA	TGTGCCAGCTCTCTTTGGGACATCAACACCGGGGAGCTGTTTTTT	CASSLWDINTGELFF
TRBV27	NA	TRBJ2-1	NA	TGTGCCAGCAGCTCAGGGGGGGGGTCCTACAATGAGCAGTTCTTC	CASSSGGGSYNEQFF
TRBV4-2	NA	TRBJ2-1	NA	TGTGCCAGCAGCCAAGATAAGGGGCGGGGCCCATACAATGAGCAGTTCTTC	CASSQDKGRGPYNEQFF
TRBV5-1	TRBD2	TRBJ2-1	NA	TGCGCCAGCAGCCACGGACTAGCACTTGAGCAGTTCTTC	CASSHGLALEQFF
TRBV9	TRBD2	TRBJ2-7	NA	TGTGCCAGCAGTGCGGGGGAAGCATACTCCTACGAGCAGTACTTC	CASSAGEAYSYEQYF
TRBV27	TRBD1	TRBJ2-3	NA	TGTGCCAGCAGTTCGTTGACAGGGACAGATACGCAGTATTTT	CASSSLTGTDTQYF
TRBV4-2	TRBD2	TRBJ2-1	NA	TGTGCCAGCAGCCAACCTAAACCACTAGCGCCTCACAATGAGCAGTTCTTC	CASSQPKPLAPHNEQFF
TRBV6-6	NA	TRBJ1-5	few	TGTGCCAGCAGTTACTTGAAACAGCCCCAGCATTTT	CASSYLKQPQHF
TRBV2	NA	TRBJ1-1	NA	TGTGCCAGCAGTGAGGGTCAGACGAACACTGAAGCTTTCTTT	CASSEGQTNTEAFF
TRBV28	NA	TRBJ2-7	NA	TGTGCCAGTAGTCGATGGGGGCCCTACGAGCAGTACTTC	CASSRWGPYEQYF
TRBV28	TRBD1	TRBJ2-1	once	TGTGCCAGCAGTTTATTCTGGACAGGGTACAATGAGCAGTTCTTC	CASSLFWTGYNEQFF
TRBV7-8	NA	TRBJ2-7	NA	TGTGCCAGCAGCTTAGGGAAGGGCTACGAGCAGTACTTC	CASSLGKGYEQYF
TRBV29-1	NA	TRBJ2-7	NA	TGCAGCGTGGGTGGACTGGCCCCCTCCGAGCAGTACTTC	CSVGGLAPSEQYF
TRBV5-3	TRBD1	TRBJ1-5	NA	TGTGCCAGAAGCTTGGGCGCAGGGGGCTTATTTGGCAATCAGCCCCAGCATTTT	CARSLGAGGLFGNQPQHF
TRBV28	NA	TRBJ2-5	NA	TGTGCCAGCAGTTTCCGGGGGCAGCAAGAGACCCAGTACTTC	CASSFRGQQETQYF
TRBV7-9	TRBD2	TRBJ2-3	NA	TGTGCCACCCTTTTACGGGAGGAGGTTACGCAGTATTTT	CATLLREEVTQYF
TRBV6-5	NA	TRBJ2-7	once	TGTGCCAGCAGTTACAAAGCGGTATCTTACGAGCAGTACTTC	CASSYKAVSYEQYF
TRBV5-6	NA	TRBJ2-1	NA	TGTGCCAGCAGCTCGGCCAGGGAGAGCTCCTACAATGAGCAGTTCTTC	CASSSARESSYNEQFF
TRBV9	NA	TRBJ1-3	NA	TGTGCCAGCACCGGGGGCGGACACTCTGGAAACACCATATATTTT	CASTGGGHSGNTIYF
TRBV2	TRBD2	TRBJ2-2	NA	TGTGCCAGCGGACCAATAAACACAGTATTTCAGCGGGAGGGCCTTGTTGGGGAGCTGTTTTTT	CASGPINTVFQREGLVGELFF
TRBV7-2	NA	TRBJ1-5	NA	TGTGCCAGCAGCTTAGGGTATAGCAATCAGCCCCAGCATTTT	CASSLGYSNQPQHF
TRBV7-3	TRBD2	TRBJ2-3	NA	TGTGCCAGCAGCATCACACCGACTAGCGCCGGCACAGATACGCAGTATTTT	CASSITPTSAGTDTQYF
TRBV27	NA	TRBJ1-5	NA	TGTGCCAGCAGTTTACAGTCCAATCAGCCCCAGCATTTT	CASSLQSNQPQHF
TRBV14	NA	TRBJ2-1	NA	TGTGCCAGCAGCCAGGGGTTCGGCAATGAGCAGTTCTTC	CASSQGFGNEQFF
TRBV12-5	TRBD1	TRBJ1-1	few	TGTGCTAGTGGTCCGACAGGGGTAACTGAAGCTTTCTTT	CASGPTGVTEAFF
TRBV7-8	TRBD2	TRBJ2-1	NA	TGTGCCAGCAGCTTAAGGGAGGGGCACGATGAGCAGTTCTTC	CASSLREGHDEQFF
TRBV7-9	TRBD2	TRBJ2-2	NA	TGTGCCAGCAGCCTCGGGAGGGAGGCTCTGAACACCGGGGAGCTGTTTTTT	CASSLGREALNTGELFF
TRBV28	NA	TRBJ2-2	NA	TGTGCCAGCAGTTTTGGCGGGGAGCTGTTTTTT	CASSFGGELFF
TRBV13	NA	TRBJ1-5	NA	TGTGCCAGCAGCTCTACGGGGGGCGGGTTCAATCAGCCCCAGCATTTT	CASSSTGGGFNQPQHF
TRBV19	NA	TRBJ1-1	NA	TGTGCCAGTAGAAGAGGGAACACTGAAGCTTTCTTT	CASRRGNTEAFF
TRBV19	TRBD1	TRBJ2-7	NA	TGTGCCAGTAGTATAAACAGGGGGTACTCCTACGAGCAGTACTTC	CASSINRGYSYEQYF
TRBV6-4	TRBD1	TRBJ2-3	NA	TGTGCCAGCAGTACGACAGGGGGAGGCACAGATACGCAGTATTTT	CASSTTGGGTDTQYF
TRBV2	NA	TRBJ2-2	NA	TGTGCCAGCACCCCGGGGGGCTACACCGGGGAGCTGTTTTTT	CASTPGGYTGELFF
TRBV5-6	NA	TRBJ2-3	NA	TGTGCCAGCAGCTTCAGGATTCTCAAAACTAGCACAGATACGCAGTATTTT	CASSFRILKTSTDTQYF